This T cell receptor beta chain was captured by sequencing in a study of blood T cell repertoires in COVID-19. Study details: The analysed material was cDNA or gDNA that came from T cells, B-cell-depleted T cells, or PBMCs.

The recovered donors of Cohort 3 showed two negative PCRs, clearance, or symptom resolution. V was pared by 3 bases and J by 9 bases, with 6 bases of the junction left unmatched. Germline CDR1 reads WSHSY; CDR2 reads SAAADI. The length of the CDR3 is 15 residues. Sequencing was performed with immunoSEQ multiplex PCR; in TCRdb, only in-frame clones are kept and a portion is missing. The repertoire consists of 290,000 or so clones, with over 75% occurring once and the leading ten covering around 1.1%. This TCR was recovered from a woman aged 25 to 39 who had recovered from COVID-19. This rearrangement joins TRBV10-2 to TRBJ2-1; 12 nucleotides align to TRBD2. Sequencing was performed on PBMCs or T cells enriched from blood (not recorded which). The CDR3 bases are TGCGCCAGCAGTGAACTAGCGGGAGGAAAGAGTGAGCAGTTCTTC. This codes for CASSELAGGKSEQFF.